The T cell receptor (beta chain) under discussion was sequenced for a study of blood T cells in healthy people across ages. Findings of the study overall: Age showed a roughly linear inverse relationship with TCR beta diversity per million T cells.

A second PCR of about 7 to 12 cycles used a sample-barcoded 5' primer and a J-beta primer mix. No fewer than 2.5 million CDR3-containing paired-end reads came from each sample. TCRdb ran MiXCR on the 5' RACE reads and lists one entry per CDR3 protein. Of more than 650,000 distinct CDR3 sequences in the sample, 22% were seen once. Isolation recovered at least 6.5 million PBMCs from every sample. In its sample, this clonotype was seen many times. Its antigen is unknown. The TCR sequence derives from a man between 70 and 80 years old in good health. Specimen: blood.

In nucleotides, the CDR3 is TGTGCCAGCAGCACTCGGACAGGGAGCGACGAGCAGTACTTC. This codes for CASSTRTGSDEQYF. The chain links TRBV14 to TRBJ2-7; 8 positions agree with TRBD1. CDR3 size: 14 residues. CDR1 is SGHDN and CDR2 is FVKESK in the germline V gene. Trimming at V came to 5 bases and at J to 5 bases, leaving 8 bases not matched to a gene.